This record looks at one TCR beta chain sequence and its context. Its antigen is not yet known. No base-level quality is on record; no much larger clone is a single base apart. The data derive from a study of blood T cell repertoires in COVID-19 (dated by TCRdb to 2018 to 2020). Looking at the study overall: Samples from collaborators originated in the United States, Italy and Spain and spanned both the acute and convalescent phases of COVID-19. The material from the prospective study consisted of cDNA or gDNA derived from T cells, B-cell-depleted T cells, or PBMCs. Where available, HLA class I and class II types were taken from metadata supplied by the sample provider and were not determined by assay-based typing. The sample metadata nearly always contained a de-identified subject ID, COVID-19 status, age in years and sex. The repertoires were released in a freely available public database intended as a resource for research on the immune response to SARS-CoV-2. The samples were drawn from the first 160 participants of the ongoing ImmuneRACE study and from 1,200 or so subjects provided by 6 global collaborators. Deeply sampled blood TCRbeta repertoires from subjects exposed to, actively infected with, or recovered from COVID-19 were included in the dataset. The full study reports these points: Clinical and demographic metadata were provided uncurated, with the amount varying by source and participant.

As encoded in the germline V gene, CDR1 is SGDLS while CDR2 is YYNGEE. From the cysteine through the phenylalanine, the CDR3 covers 18 amino acids. This entry keeps only the CDR3 DNA: 54 bases, framed from base 1. Between the V and J ends, shortened by 0 bases and 0 bases respectively, the junction contains 13 bases. Each collaborating institution followed its own protocols to collect whole blood in K2EDTA tubes. For TCRbeta analysis, collaborator samples were shipped as frozen whole blood, as isolated PBMCs, or as DNA extracted from either sample type. TCRbeta CDR3 regions were amplified from genomic DNA using the immunoSEQ Assay, a bias-controlled multiplex PCR. For the original study's pipeline: The number of nucleated cells in each sample was estimated by amplification of reference gene primers within the assay. To quantify the absolute abundance of each unique TCRbeta CDR3 rearrangement, sequence reads were collapsed and filtered. For each sample, productive Simpson clonality was calculated as the square root of Simpson's diversity index over productive rearrangements. The source is immuneACCESS, and TCRdb retained only in-frame sequences with V and J called. Part of the clones is not carried over; for the studies checked, unresolved V genes explain less than half of this, and the remainder is unexplained. The D gene and trimming were derived from the DNA, and the V and J assignments and clone size from that table. The sample table records over 100,000 clones; about four fifths of these occur just once. Of the sample, roughly 3.4% falls within the top ten clones.

Sequencing was performed on peripheral blood. The sequence came from an elderly woman with active or convalescent COVID-19. The sequence joins TRBV9 to TRBJ1-6, with the identity of the D gene unclear. The CDR3: CASSVAHVQSSYNSPLHF. Read as DNA, the sequence is TGTGCCAGCAGCGTAGCTCACGTACAGAGCTCCTATAATTCACCCCTCCACTTT. Supplemented by the reference TRBV9 and TRBJ1-6 proteins around the CDR3, the complete variable domain is DSGVTQTPKHLITATGQRVTLRCSPRSGDLSVYWYQQSLDQGLQFLIQYYNGEERAKGNILERFSAQQFPDLHSELNLSSLELGDSALYFCASSVAHVQSSYNSPLHFGNGTRLTVT.